This record covers a single T cell receptor (beta chain). Its specificity is unknown. The data stem from a study of cytomegalovirus exposure and HLA in healthy donors. Overall study: Early released data had about 85 million unique TCRs, all coming from HLA-typed donors.

General study points: Later analysis showed most CMV-associated TCR beta chains appearing HLA-restricted. Earlier analysis looked at TCR beta V segments, and most were productive about 87% or about 30% of the time. The study carried out a later analysis of TCR beta sequences. It associated under 20,000 of them with specific HLA alleles at a false discovery rate of 0.05.

A multiplex PCR was run with 60 Vbeta primers and 13 Jbeta primers. This table comes from immunoSEQ multiplex PCR, and its TCRdb copy is limited to in-frame clones, with some not included. The table records about 98,000 clones, 60% to 80% of them present only once. The V and J ends lost 5 bases and 10 bases respectively, with 20 bases between them. The V gene's germline CDR1 is SGHAT and CDR2 FQNNGV. This CDR3 is built from 14 residues. J is TRBJ1-1 and V is TRBV11-2; perhaps TRBD1 as D (5 bases). The source material was PBMCs. This clonotype was obtained from a female donor in good health and CMV-seronegative. CDR3 in DNA: TGTGCCAGCAGCACCTTGACCGCTGCAGGGCCAGCTTTCTTT. Residues: CASSTLTAAGPAFF.